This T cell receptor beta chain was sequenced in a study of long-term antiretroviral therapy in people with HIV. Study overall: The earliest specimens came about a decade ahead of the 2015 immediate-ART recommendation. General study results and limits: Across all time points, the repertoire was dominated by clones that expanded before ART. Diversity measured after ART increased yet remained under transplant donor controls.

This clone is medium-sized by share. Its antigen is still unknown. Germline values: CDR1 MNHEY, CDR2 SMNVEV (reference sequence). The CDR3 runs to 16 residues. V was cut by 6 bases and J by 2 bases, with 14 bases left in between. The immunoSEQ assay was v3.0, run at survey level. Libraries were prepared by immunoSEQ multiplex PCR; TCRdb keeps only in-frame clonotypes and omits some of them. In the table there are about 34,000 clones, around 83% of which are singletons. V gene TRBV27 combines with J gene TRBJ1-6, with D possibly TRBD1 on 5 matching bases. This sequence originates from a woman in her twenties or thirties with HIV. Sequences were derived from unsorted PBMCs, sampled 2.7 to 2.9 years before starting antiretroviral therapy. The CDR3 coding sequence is TGTGCCAGCAGATCAGAGGGGACGGCCTATAATTCACCCCTCCACTTT. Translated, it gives CASRSEGTAYNSPLHF.